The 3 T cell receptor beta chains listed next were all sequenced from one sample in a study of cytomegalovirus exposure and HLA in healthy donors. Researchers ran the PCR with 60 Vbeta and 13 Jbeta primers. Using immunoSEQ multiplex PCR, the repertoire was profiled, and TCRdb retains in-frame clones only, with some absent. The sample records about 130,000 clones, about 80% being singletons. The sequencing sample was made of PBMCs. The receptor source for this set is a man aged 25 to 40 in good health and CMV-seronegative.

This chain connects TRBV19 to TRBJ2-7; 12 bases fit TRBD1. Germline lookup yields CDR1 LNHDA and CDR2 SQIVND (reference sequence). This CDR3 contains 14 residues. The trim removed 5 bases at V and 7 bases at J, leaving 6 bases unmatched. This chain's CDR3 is CASSQGQGAQEQYF. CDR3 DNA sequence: TGTGCCAGTAGTCAGGGACAGGGGGCGCAGGAGCAGTACTTC.

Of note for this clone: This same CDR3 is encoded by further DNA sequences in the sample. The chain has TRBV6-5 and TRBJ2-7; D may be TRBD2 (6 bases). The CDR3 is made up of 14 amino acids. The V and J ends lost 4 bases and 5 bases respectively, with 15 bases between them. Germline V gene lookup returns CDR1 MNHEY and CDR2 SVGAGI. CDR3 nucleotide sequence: TGTGCCAGCAGTTCTACCGGAGGGAGAGACGAGCAGTACTTC. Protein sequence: CASSSTGGRDEQYF.

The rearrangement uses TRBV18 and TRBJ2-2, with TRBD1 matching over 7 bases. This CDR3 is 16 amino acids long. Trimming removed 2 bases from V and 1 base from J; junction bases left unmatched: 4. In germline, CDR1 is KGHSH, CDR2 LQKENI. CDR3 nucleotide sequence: TGTGCCAGCTCACCATTGGACAGGAGGAACACCGGGGAGCTGTTTTTT. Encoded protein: CASSPLDRRNTGELFF.